One sample yielded the 22 T cell receptor beta chains listed below, sequenced in a study of blood T cell repertoires in COVID-19. Sequencing used immunoSEQ multiplex PCR; TCRdb keeps in-frame clones, though not all of them. The sample gives over 100,000 clones, about four fifths of which show up once; roughly 3.3% is in the top ten. The sample was peripheral blood. These TCRs come from a woman aged 80 or over with active or convalescent COVID-19.

The chain uses TRBV11-2 and TRBJ2-2, with D tentatively TRBD1 (6 bases). CDR1 and CDR2 from the germline V gene are SGHAT and FQNNGV. Deletions cut 5 bases from V and 4 bases from J, with 8 bases between. The CDR3 totals 13 residues. This CDR3 is CASSGQTTGELFF. The CDR3, as DNA: TGTGCCAGCAGCGGACAGACCACCGGGGAGCTGTTTTTT.

The chain carries TRBV28 and TRBJ1-1; possibly TRBD1 for D (5 bases). Trimming removed 5 bases from V and 0 bases from J, with 16 bases in between. CDR1 and CDR2 from the germline V gene are MDHEN and SYDVKM. CDR3 size: 16 residues. This chain's CDR3 is CASSLVGVVLNTEAFF. CDR3 bases: TGTGCCAGCAGTCTGGTAGGGGTCGTTCTGAACACTGAAGCTTTCTTT.

The gene calls are TRBV10-3 and TRBJ1-5, with 7 bases identical to TRBD1. The V and J ends lost 8 bases and 2 bases, in that order; junction bases with no gene match: 9. CDR1 ENHRY and CDR2 SYGVKD come from the germline V gene. CDR3 length: 15 amino acids. This CDR3 reads CAILRGQGGNQPQHF. As DNA, the CDR3 is TGTGCCATCTTGAGGGGGCAGGGCGGCAATCAGCCCCAGCATTTT.

This chain uses TRBV2 with TRBJ2-7; D is unresolved. CDR1 is SNHLY and CDR2 is FYNNEI in the germline V gene. The length of the CDR3 is 14 residues. V was cut by 6 bases and J by 2 bases, with 14 bases left in between. In DNA, the CDR3 is TGTGCCAGCAGCTTAAATCAGCTAGCCTACGAGCAGTACTTC. Its translation: CASSLNQLAYEQYF.

This clone has a count of ten or more. The J gene is TRBJ2-2, the V gene TRBV16, with 7 bases fitting TRBD2. The CDR3 covers 14 residues. V trimming: 4 bases; J trimming: 5 bases; junction bases outside the gene matches: 4. CDR1 and CDR2 from the germline V gene are KGHSY and FQNENV. CDR3: CASSLVSGTGELFF. The CDR3 nucleotides read TGTGCCAGCAGCCTCGTTAGCGGGACCGGGGAGCTGTTTTTT.

The chain is built from TRBV19 and TRBJ1-6, with a possible D match to TRBD1 (6 bases). Germline-derived CDR1 and CDR2 are LNHDA and SQIVND (reference sequence). V was trimmed by 4 bases and J by 5 bases, leaving 9 bases between them. The CDR3 is 14 residues long. The CDR3 region is CASSTGVDNSPLHF. The CDR3 region has the DNA TGTGCCAGTAGTACAGGGGTGGATAATTCACCCCTCCACTTT.

The chain has TRBV4-1 and TRBJ1-1; unclear D gene. This CDR3 region has 14 residues. V lost 3 bases and J lost 4, with 12 bases in between. Germline V CDR1 and CDR2: MGHRA, YSYEKL. CDR3 coding DNA: TGCGCCAGCAGCCAGGAGCCTGTGATCACTGAAGCTTTCTTT. This encodes CASSQEPVITEAFF.

The rearrangement uses TRBV28 and TRBJ2-5, with TRBD1 identical over 7 bases. Germline CDR1 MDHEN, CDR2 SYDVKM. V lost 9 bases, J lost 2 bases, and 9 bases stayed unmatched. The CDR3 loop spans 14 amino acids. The CDR3 DNA is TGTGCCAGTTATTCTGGGGGACAGCAAGAGACCCAGTACTTC. It specifies CASYSGGQQETQYF. The variable domain in full, completed from reference TRBV28 and TRBJ2-5, reads DVKVTQSSRYLVKRTGEKVFLECVQDMDHENMFWYRQDPGLGLRLIYFSYDVKMKEKGDIPEGYSVSREKKERFSLILESASTNQTSMYLCASYSGGQQETQYFGPGTRLLVL.

The J gene is TRBJ1-1, the V gene TRBV2; 7 positions match TRBD1. Germline CDR1 reads SNHLY; CDR2 reads FYNNEI. V lost 6 bases to trimming and J lost 1 base; unmatched junction nucleotides: 5. The CDR3 has 14 amino acids. CDR3: CASRDRVPNTEAFF. The DNA of the CDR3 is TGTGCCAGCAGAGACAGGGTTCCGAACACTGAAGCTTTCTTT.

The V gene is TRBV3-1 (or the pseudogene TRBV3-2), the J gene TRBJ2-5; 9 bases fit TRBD2. This CDR3 comprises 16 residues. Germline CDR1 LGHDT, CDR2 YNNKEL (reference sequence). V gave up 6 bases and J gave up 5 bases; unmatched junction bases: 13. The CDR3 is CASSLRDSGGRETQYF. Here the CDR3 DNA reads TGTGCCAGCAGTCTCCGTGATAGCGGGGGTCGGGAGACCCAGTACTTC.

The chain has TRBV6-2 or TRBV6-3 and TRBJ2-1, with 8 bases fitting TRBD1. From germline, CDR1 is MNHEY and CDR2 SVGEGT. V gave up 2 bases and J gave up 8 bases; unmatched junction bases: 11. The CDR3 length is 16 residues. This CDR3 is CASSYPTGALLHEQFF. CDR3 coding DNA: TGTGCCAGCAGTTACCCGACAGGGGCGTTACTACATGAGCAGTTCTTC.

The J gene is TRBJ2-7, the V gene TRBV5-1; no firm D call. CDR1 is SGHRS and CDR2 is YFSETQ in the germline V gene. Trimming shortened V by 0 bases and J by 3 bases, and 4 bases separated the two germline ends. CDR3 length equals 12 residues. CDR3 loop: CASSLGVYEQYF. CDR3 sequence (DNA): TGCGCCAGCAGCTTGGGCGTCTACGAGCAGTACTTC.

This sequence joins TRBV28 and TRBJ1-6; D is possibly TRBD1 (6 bases). Germline CDR1 reads MDHEN; CDR2 reads SYDVKM. This CDR3 is built from 15 residues. The germline V and J ends were trimmed by 3 bases and 10 bases, with 16 bases remaining between them. As DNA, the CDR3 is TGTGCCAGCAGTTTGGGTCAGGGGTATCGCTCACCCCTCCACTTT. It encodes CASSLGQGYRSPLHF.

As regards this clone: The sample has other DNA sequences that encode this CDR3 too. The chain uses TRBV7-3 and TRBJ1-3; D gene unclear. The V gene lost 5 bases and the J gene lost 0 bases, with 5 bases spanning the gap. This CDR3 is built from 13 residues. CDR1 is SGHTA, CDR2 FQGTGA, per germline. Here the CDR3 reads CASSLSSGNTIYF. CDR3 nucleotides: TGTGCCAGCAGCCTGAGCTCTGGAAACACCATATATTTT.

The J gene is TRBJ1-1, the V gene TRBV6-5, with 8 bases identical to TRBD1. Germline V lookup: CDR1 MNHEY, CDR2 SVGAGI. The CDR3 consists of 15 residues. Trimming at V came to 6 bases and at J to 5 bases, leaving 11 bases not matched to a gene. CDR3 sequence (DNA): TGTGCCAGCAGGGACAGGGAGCTTGGGAGGACTGAAGCTTTCTTT. This encodes CASRDRELGRTEAFF.

This chain links TRBV18 with TRBJ1-1; 7 bases map to TRBD1. The germline V gene has CDR1 KGHSH and CDR2 LQKENI. The V segment lost 3 bases and the J segment 1 base; nucleotides outside the gene matches: 5. The CDR3 is 15 amino acids. CDR3 in amino acids: CASSPRGQGNTEAFF. CDR3 DNA: TGTGCCAGCTCACCTAGGGGGCAGGGGAACACTGAAGCTTTCTTT.

This clone was counted many times. This sequence joins TRBV6-2 or TRBV6-3 and TRBJ1-2, with TRBD1 as a possible D gene (5 bases). CDR1 is MNHEY and CDR2 is SVGEGT in the germline V gene. V gave up 5 bases and J gave up 3 bases, with 16 bases separating them. This CDR3 contains 15 residues. CDR3 sequence reads: CASSPVQVGHYGYTF. The CDR3, as DNA: TGTGCCAGCAGTCCCGTACAGGTTGGCCACTATGGCTACACCTTC.

The CDR3 sequence: CASRKPGGETQYF. The CDR3 coding sequence is TGTGCCAGCAGGAAACCGGGGGGAGAGACCCAGTACTTC. The V and J genes are TRBV28 and TRBJ2-5; 7 nucleotides line up with TRBD2. The V and J ends lost 6 bases and 4 bases, in that order; junction bases with no gene match: 5. Germline V lookup: CDR1 MDHEN, CDR2 SYDVKM. The CDR3 has 13 residues.

This chain joins TRBV28 and TRBJ2-1, with D maybe TRBD1 (6 bases). V gave up 1 base and J gave up 7 bases, with 14 bases separating them. CDR1 MDHEN and CDR2 SYDVKM come from the germline V gene. The CDR3 covers 15 residues. This CDR3 is CASSLSLRRGNEQFF. The CDR3 bases are TGTGCCAGCAGTTTATCCCTACGAAGGGGGAATGAGCAGTTCTTC.

This clone occurred once. The CDR3 protein is CASSWTGSRGYGYTF. In nucleotides, the CDR3 is TGTGCCAGCAGCTGGACAGGGAGTCGGGGCTATGGCTACACCTTC. The chain links TRBV7-9 to TRBJ1-2, with TRBD1 identical over 8 bases. CDR3 length: 15 residues. Germline V gene sequence: CDR1 SEHNR, CDR2 FQNEAQ (reference sequence). V dropped 4 bases and J dropped 4; count of bases not matched to a gene: 8.

The chain combines TRBV10-3 with TRBJ1-1; no clear D gene. V was clipped by 6 bases and J by 1 base, with 12 bases between them. CDR3 length: 14 amino acids. CDR1 is ENHRY and CDR2 is SYGVKD in the germline V gene. The CDR3 loop reads CAIRPGLTNTEAFF. CDR3 DNA: TGTGCCATCAGGCCCGGGTTAACGAACACTGAAGCTTTCTTT.

The chain links TRBV25-1 to TRBJ1-5; D uncertain. Trimming left V 0 bases short and J 9 bases short, with 9 bases between. Germline CDR1 reads MGHDK; CDR2 reads SYGVNS. The CDR3 sequence is 13 residues long. CDR3 amino acids: CASSEYERAPQHF. CDR3 DNA sequence: TGTGCCAGCAGTGAATATGAAAGAGCGCCCCAGCATTTT.